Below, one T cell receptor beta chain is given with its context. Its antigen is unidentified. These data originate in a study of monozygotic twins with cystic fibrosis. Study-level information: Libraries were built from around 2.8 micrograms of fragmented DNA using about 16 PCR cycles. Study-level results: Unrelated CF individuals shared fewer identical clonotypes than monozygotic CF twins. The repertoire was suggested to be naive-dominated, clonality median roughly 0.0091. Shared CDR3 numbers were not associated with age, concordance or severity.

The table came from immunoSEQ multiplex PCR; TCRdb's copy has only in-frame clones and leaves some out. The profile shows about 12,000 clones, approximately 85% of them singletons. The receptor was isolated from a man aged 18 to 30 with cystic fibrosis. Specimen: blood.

The CDR3 reads CSVDPPDRGQDTQYF. As DNA, the CDR3 is TGCAGCGTTGACCCGCCGGACAGGGGGCAAGATACGCAGTATTTT. The chain recombines TRBV29-1 with TRBJ2-3; 11 nucleotides align to TRBD1. V gave up 3 bases and J gave up 5 bases; unmatched junction bases: 7. Germline values: CDR1 SQVTM, CDR2 ANQGSEA. The CDR3 extends over 15 amino acids.